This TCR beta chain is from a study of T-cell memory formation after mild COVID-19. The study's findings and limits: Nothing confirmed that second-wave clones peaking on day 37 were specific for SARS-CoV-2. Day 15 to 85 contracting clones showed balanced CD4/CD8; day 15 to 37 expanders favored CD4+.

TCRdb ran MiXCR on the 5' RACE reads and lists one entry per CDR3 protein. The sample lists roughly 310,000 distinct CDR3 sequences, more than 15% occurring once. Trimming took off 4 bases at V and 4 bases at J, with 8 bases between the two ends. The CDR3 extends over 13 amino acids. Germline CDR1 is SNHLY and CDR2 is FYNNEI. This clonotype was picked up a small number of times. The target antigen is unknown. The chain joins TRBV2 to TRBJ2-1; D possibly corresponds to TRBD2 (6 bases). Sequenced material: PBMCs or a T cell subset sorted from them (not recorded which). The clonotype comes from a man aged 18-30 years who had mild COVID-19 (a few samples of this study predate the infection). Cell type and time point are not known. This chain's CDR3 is CASSGRGYNEQFF. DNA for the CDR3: TGTGCCAGCAGTGGCCGGGGGTACAATGAGCAGTTCTTC.